A selection of T cell receptor beta chains follows, all from one sample in a study of control samples from healthy donors and cancer patients. Generated by immunoSEQ multiplex PCR, the TCRdb table keeps only in-frame clones and is missing some. This table has about 150,000 clones, more than 90% appearing once. The sample consisted of blood. The receptor set was obtained from a woman between 35 and 50 years old in good health. The CDR3 runs from the conserved cysteine through the conserved F or W. Where a row states a size, it is once, few, many or the class of an expanded clone; other rows omit it.

j_call: TRBJ2-5; v_call: TRBV10-2; clone_size: NA; cdr3_aa: CASSPRIGAQETQYF
j_call: TRBJ1-1; v_call: TRBV2; clone_size: NA; cdr3_aa: CATYRGPKFMNTEAFF
j_call: TRBJ2-3; v_call: TRBV15; clone_size: NA; cdr3_aa: CATSPLGGSTDTQYF
j_call: TRBJ2-6; v_call: TRBV14; clone_size: NA; cdr3_aa: CASSQGVLRGGYGANVLTF
j_call: TRBJ2-7; v_call: TRBV27; clone_size: NA; cdr3_aa: CASSRPDMYEQYF
j_call: TRBJ1-3; v_call: TRBV4-2; clone_size: NA; cdr3_aa: CASSQTTEGNTIYF
j_call: TRBJ1-3; v_call: TRBV10-1; clone_size: NA; cdr3_aa: CASSRGVGRSGNTIYF
j_call: TRBJ2-7; v_call: TRBV6-1; clone_size: NA; cdr3_aa: CASSEEARVTEQYF
j_call: TRBJ2-1; v_call: TRBV2; clone_size: NA; cdr3_aa: CASSPYFEQFF
j_call: TRBJ1-6; v_call: TRBV6-6; clone_size: NA; cdr3_aa: CASSARDNSPLHF
j_call: TRBJ2-7; v_call: TRBV5-1; clone_size: NA; cdr3_aa: CASSRAITSGEQYF
j_call: TRBJ1-3; v_call: TRBV7-9; clone_size: NA; cdr3_aa: CASSLAQDGNTIYF
j_call: TRBJ1-2; v_call: TRBV5-4; clone_size: NA; cdr3_aa: CASSPPGANGYTF
j_call: TRBJ1-1; v_call: TRBV11-2; clone_size: NA; cdr3_aa: CASSLRGVNTEAFF
j_call: TRBJ1-1; v_call: TRBV6-5; clone_size: NA; cdr3_aa: CASSYRKEAFF
j_call: TRBJ2-1; v_call: TRBV5-1; clone_size: NA; cdr3_aa: CASSTGTSGDLYNEQFF
j_call: TRBJ2-7; v_call: TRBV5-4; clone_size: NA; cdr3_aa: CASSLEGGTGYEQYF
j_call: TRBJ1-3; v_call: TRBV5-5; clone_size: NA; cdr3_aa: CASSLHPTSSGNTIYF
j_call: TRBJ2-3; v_call: TRBV5-1; clone_size: NA; cdr3_aa: CASSKDAFTDTQYF
j_call: TRBJ1-5; v_call: TRBV25-1; clone_size: once; cdr3_aa: CASSIPRRESQPQHF
j_call: TRBJ1-2; v_call: TRBV15; clone_size: NA; cdr3_aa: CATSRDSYGYTF
j_call: TRBJ2-5; v_call: TRBV3-1/TRBV3-2; clone_size: NA; cdr3_aa: CASSPRGVEETQYF
j_call: TRBJ1-1; v_call: TRBV9; clone_size: once; cdr3_aa: CASSVEGLRNTEAFF
j_call: TRBJ2-3; v_call: TRBV21-1; clone_size: once; cdr3_aa: CASSLRRGRLTDTQYF
j_call: TRBJ2-2; v_call: TRBV19; clone_size: NA; cdr3_aa: CASTRLTGELFF
j_call: TRBJ2-5; v_call: TRBV15; clone_size: NA; cdr3_aa: CATSRDRGNQETQYF
j_call: TRBJ2-5; v_call: TRBV5-1; clone_size: NA; cdr3_aa: CASSLGTGDRETQYF
j_call: TRBJ2-1; v_call: TRBV29-1; clone_size: NA; cdr3_aa: CSVPVTGIFNEQFF
j_call: TRBJ2-5; v_call: TRBV4-1; clone_size: NA; cdr3_aa: CASSQDFGTPGGTQYF
j_call: TRBJ1-3; v_call: TRBV10-3; clone_size: NA; cdr3_aa: CAIREGGGSGNTIYF
j_call: TRBJ2-3; v_call: TRBV14; clone_size: NA; cdr3_aa: CASSRTDSSTDTQYF
j_call: TRBJ2-5; v_call: TRBV10-3; clone_size: NA; cdr3_aa: CAISEVDQETQYF
j_call: TRBJ2-7; v_call: TRBV15; clone_size: NA; cdr3_aa: CATSRDSGGDEQYF
j_call: TRBJ2-3; v_call: TRBV6-5; clone_size: NA; cdr3_aa: CASRASGGTDTQYF
j_call: TRBJ1-5; v_call: TRBV19; clone_size: few; cdr3_aa: CASSTTGASQPQHF
j_call: TRBJ1-1; v_call: TRBV5-1; clone_size: NA; cdr3_aa: CASSLGQTNTEAFF
j_call: TRBJ2-3; v_call: TRBV6-5; clone_size: NA; cdr3_aa: CASSTGGTQYF
j_call: TRBJ2-1; v_call: TRBV7-2; clone_size: NA; cdr3_aa: CASSPIEGSSYNEQFF
j_call: TRBJ1-4; v_call: TRBV4-1; clone_size: NA; cdr3_aa: CASRGTTPGTGTEKLFF
j_call: TRBJ2-1; v_call: TRBV21-1; clone_size: NA; cdr3_aa: CASSKKQGYEQFF
j_call: TRBJ2-5; v_call: TRBV5-1; clone_size: NA; cdr3_aa: CASSLGFGQGETQYF
j_call: TRBJ1-5; v_call: TRBV5-6; clone_size: NA; cdr3_aa: CASSFGFEGYGNQPQHF
j_call: TRBJ1-1; v_call: TRBV12-3/TRBV12-4; clone_size: NA; cdr3_aa: CASSLGFNPEAFF
j_call: TRBJ2-3; v_call: TRBV5-1; clone_size: NA; cdr3_aa: CASRSWLSTDTQYF
j_call: TRBJ1-2; v_call: TRBV29-1; clone_size: NA; cdr3_aa: CSVGDLWGYTF
j_call: TRBJ2-4; v_call: TRBV2; clone_size: NA; cdr3_aa: CASSLEGAGNIQYF
j_call: TRBJ2-7; v_call: TRBV19; clone_size: NA; cdr3_aa: CASSLSHGGTYEQYF